This TCR beta chain was obtained from a study of human thymus T cells. General observations from the study: Thymic repertoires overlap heavily among unrelated individuals, related research has reported. In thymic and blood repertoires alike, V and J usage looked biased.

Remarks on this clone: Its antigen is unidentified.

Resections were taken during corrective heart surgery, and the thymus tissue came from these. Donation was from healthy Finnish infants who were having corrective surgery that addressed congenital heart defects. Generated by immunoSEQ multiplex PCR, the TCRdb table keeps only in-frame clones and is missing some. The sample yields 120,000 or so clones, around 94% seen once. Trimming cost V 0 bases and J 7 bases; bases outside gene matches: 8. This CDR3 is built from 15 residues. Germline V gives CDR1 MGHRA, CDR2 YSYEKL. This clonotype originated in a boy under two years old with a congenital heart defect but otherwise immunologically healthy. Material for sequencing was thymus tissue. This chain links TRBV4-1 with TRBJ2-7; TRBD2 aligns across 8 bases. This CDR3 is CASSQEREGVEEQYF. The DNA for the CDR3 is TGCGCCAGCAGCCAAGAACGGGAGGGGGTTGAGGAGCAGTACTTC.